Detailed here is one T cell receptor beta chain. This sample stems from a study of response to subunit inactivated influenza vaccine. CDR1 and CDR2 from the germline V gene are SGHDT and YYEEEE. The CDR3 runs 14 residues. V lost 9 bases and J lost 2, with 16 bases in between. In TCRdb, the RT-PCR reads were re-called with MiXCR into one record per CDR3 protein. The sample includes roughly 180,000 distinct CDR3 sequences, 7.5% to 10% seen only once; the top ten take about a tenth. The chain combines TRBV5-6 with TRBJ2-3; D could derive from TRBD1 or TRBD2 (5 bases each). The sample consisted of non-naive T cells sorted from PBMCs, taken on the day of vaccination. This clonotype was sampled from a man aged 45-60 years who received an inactivated influenza vaccine. The CDR3 coding sequence is TGTGCCACCAAAGGGACGGTGGCCACAGATACGCAGTATTTT. It specifies CATKGTVATDTQYF.